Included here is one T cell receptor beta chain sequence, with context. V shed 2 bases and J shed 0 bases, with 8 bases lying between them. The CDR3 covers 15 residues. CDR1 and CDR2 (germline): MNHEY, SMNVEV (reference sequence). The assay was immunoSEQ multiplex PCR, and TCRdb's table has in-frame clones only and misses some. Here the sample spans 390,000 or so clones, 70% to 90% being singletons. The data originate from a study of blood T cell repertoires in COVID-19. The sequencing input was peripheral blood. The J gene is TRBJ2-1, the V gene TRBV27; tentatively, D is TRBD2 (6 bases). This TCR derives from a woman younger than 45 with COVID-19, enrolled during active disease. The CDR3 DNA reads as TGTGCCAGCAGTTTAGGAGGGAGCTCCTACAATGAGCAGTTCTTC. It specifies CASSLGGSSYNEQFF.